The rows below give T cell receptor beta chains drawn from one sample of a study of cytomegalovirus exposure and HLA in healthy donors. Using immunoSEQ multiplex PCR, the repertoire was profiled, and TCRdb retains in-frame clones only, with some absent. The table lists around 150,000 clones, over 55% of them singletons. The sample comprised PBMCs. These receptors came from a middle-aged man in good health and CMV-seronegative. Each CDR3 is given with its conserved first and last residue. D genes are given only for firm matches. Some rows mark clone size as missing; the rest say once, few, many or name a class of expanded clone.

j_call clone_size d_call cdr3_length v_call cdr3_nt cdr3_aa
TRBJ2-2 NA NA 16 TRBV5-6 TGTGCCAGCAGCTTTGCCTCCGGCGGGATGGTCGGGGAGCTGTTTTTT CASSFASGGMVGELFF
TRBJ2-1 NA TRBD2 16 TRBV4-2 TGTGCCAGCAGCCCCGACGGGACTAGCGGGGTGAATGAGCAGTTCTTC CASSPDGTSGVNEQFF
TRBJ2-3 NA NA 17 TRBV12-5 TGTGCTAGTGGTCTTGGACTAAGCCCGCCTAGCACAGATACGCAGTATTTT CASGLGLSPPSTDTQYF
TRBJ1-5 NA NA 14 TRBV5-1 TGCGCCAGCAGCTTGATTGGAGGCAATCAGCCCCAGCATTTT CASSLIGGNQPQHF
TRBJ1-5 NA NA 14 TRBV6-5 TGTGCCAGCACCAAGGGTGGGCTGGGGCAGCCCCAGAATTTT CASTKGGLGQPQNF
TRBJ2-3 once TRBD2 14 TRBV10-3 TGTGCCATCAGCTCTAGCGGGGGGGTAGATACGCAGTATTTT CAISSSGGVDTQYF
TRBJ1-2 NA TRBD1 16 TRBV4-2 TGTGCCAGCAGCCAAGAATCATTCGAGGGGGCCTATGGCTACACCTTC CASSQESFEGAYGYTF
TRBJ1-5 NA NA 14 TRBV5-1 TGCGCCAGCAGCTTGGTCTGGGGAGGTCAGCCCCAGAATTTT CASSLVWGGQPQNF
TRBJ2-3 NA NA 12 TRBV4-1 TGCGCCAGCAGCCAAGACTCGGGTACGCAGTATTTT CASSQDSGTQYF
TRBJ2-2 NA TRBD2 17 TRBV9 TGTGCCAGCAGCGTAGCGGAGCGGGAGCCCTCCACCGGGGAGCTGTTTTTT CASSVAEREPSTGELFF
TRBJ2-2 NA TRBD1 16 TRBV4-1 TGCGCCAGCAGCCAAGATATAACAGGGGGACCCGGGGAGCTGTTTTTT CASSQDITGGPGELFF
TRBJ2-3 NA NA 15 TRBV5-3 TGTGCCAGAAGCTTGTTAGCGTTCCTGGTAGATACGCAGTATTTT CARSLLAFLVDTQYF
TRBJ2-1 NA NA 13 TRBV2 TGTGCCAGCAGTGGTGGACTCCGCAATGAGCAGTTCTTC CASSGGLRNEQFF
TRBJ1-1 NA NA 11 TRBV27 TGTGCCAGCTCCCGGGGGGTGGTCGCTTTCTTT CASSRGVVAFF
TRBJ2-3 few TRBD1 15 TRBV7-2 TGTGCCAGCAGCGGCCGGGACAGGGGACCAGATACGCAGTATTTT CASSGRDRGPDTQYF
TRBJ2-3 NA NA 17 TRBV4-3 TGCGCCAGCAGCCAAGAGTCCAGGAACCGCGTAGGAGGTACGCAGTATTTT CASSQESRNRVGGTQYF
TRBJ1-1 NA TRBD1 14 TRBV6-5 TGTGCCAGCAGACGGACAGGGGAAGGGACTGAAGCTTTCTTT CASRRTGEGTEAFF
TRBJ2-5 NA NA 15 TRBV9 TGTGCCAGCAGCACAAGGGGGGGTAGTACAGAGACCCAGTACTTC CASSTRGGSTETQYF
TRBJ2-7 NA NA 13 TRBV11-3 TGTGCCAGCAGCTTAGGACAGGACTACGAGCAGTACTTC CASSLGQDYEQYF
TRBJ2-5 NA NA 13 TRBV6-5 TGTGCCAGCAGCCTCAACAGGGAGGGGACCCAGTACTTC CASSLNREGTQYF
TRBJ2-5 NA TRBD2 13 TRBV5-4 TGTGCCAGCAGAGCGGGGGGGCCTGAGACCCAGTACTTC CASRAGGPETQYF
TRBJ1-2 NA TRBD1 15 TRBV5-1 TGCGCCAGCAGCTTAACAGGGGATACTAACTATGGCTACACCTTC CASSLTGDTNYGYTF
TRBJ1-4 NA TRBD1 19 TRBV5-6 TGTGCCAGCAGCTTGTTGTTGGACAGGGGACTTTCAACTAATGAAAAACTGTTTTTT CASSLLLDRGLSTNEKLFF
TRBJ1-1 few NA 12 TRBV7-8 TGTGCCAGCAGCTTAGTTCCTCGTGAGGCTTTCTTT CASSLVPREAFF
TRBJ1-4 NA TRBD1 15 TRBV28 TGTGCCAGCAGTAGCCTGGGACAGACTAATGAAAAACTGTTTTTT CASSSLGQTNEKLFF
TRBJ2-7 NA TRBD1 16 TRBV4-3 TGCGCCAGCAGCCGACCTCCAAGACAGGGGGCCTACGAGCAGTACTTC CASSRPPRQGAYEQYF
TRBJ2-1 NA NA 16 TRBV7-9 TGTGCCAGCAGCTTAAGTCTAGTACTCTCCTACAATGAGCAGTTCTTC CASSLSLVLSYNEQFF
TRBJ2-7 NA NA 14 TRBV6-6 TGTGCCAGCAGAGCGACTAGTTATACCTACGAGCAGTACTTC CASRATSYTYEQYF
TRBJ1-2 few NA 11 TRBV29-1 TGCAGCGTTGACAGGGGCTGGGGCTACACCTTC CSVDRGWGYTF
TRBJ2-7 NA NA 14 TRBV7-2 TGTGCCAGCAGTACTACTCTGACAACGGGGGAGCAGTACTTC CASSTTLTTGEQYF
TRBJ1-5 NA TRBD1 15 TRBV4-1 TGCGCCAGCAGCCCGGGACAGGACTCCCCCCAGCCCCAGCATTTT CASSPGQDSPQPQHF
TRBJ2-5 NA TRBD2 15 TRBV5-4 TGTGCCAGCAGCTTGGGGGGGGGTGGGCAAGAGACCCAGTACTTC CASSLGGGGQETQYF
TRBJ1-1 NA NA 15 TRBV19 TGTGCCAGTAGTCCCCTCTGGGACATGAACACTGAAGCTTTCTTT CASSPLWDMNTEAFF
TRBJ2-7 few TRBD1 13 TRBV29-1 TGCAGCGCTAACAGGGGCGATGGCGACGAGCAGTACTTC CSANRGDGDEQYF
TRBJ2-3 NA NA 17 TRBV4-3 TGCGCCAGCAGCCAAGGCTTACTGGAGACAGTCACAGATACGCAGTATTTT CASSQGLLETVTDTQYF
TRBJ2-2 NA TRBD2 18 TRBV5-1 TGCGCCAGCAGCTTTGGACTAGCGGGAGGGCCTCGAACCGGGGAGCTGTTTTTT CASSFGLAGGPRTGELFF
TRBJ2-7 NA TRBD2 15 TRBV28 TGTGCCAGCAGATTAGCGGGAGGGAGCTCCTACGAGCAGTACTTC CASRLAGGSSYEQYF
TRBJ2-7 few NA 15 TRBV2 TGTGCCAGCCTGCGGTCGAGGGGGGGATCCTATGAGCAGTACTTC CASLRSRGGSYEQYF
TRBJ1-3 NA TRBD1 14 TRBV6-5 TGTGCCACCGTAGACAGGGGTGGTAGAAACACCATATATTTT CATVDRGGRNTIYF
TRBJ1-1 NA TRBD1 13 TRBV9 TGTGCCAGCAGCGTCACAGGGGGAACTGAAGCTTTCTTT CASSVTGGTEAFF
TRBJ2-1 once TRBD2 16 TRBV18 TGTGCCAGCTCAGTGCAACTAGCGGGGGATGGAAATGAGCAGTTCTTC CASSVQLAGDGNEQFF
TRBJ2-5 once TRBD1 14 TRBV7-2 TGTGCCAGCAGCTTACCGGGACAGGGGGAGACCCAGTACTTC CASSLPGQGETQYF